This T cell receptor (beta chain) derives from a study of post-analysis software for immune sequencing data. Turning to the study itself: Patients with relapsing-remitting, secondary progressive and progressive-relapsing multiple sclerosis courses were all represented.

Study findings and constraints: Comparison with controls showed significantly lower normalized Chao1 diversity in multiple sclerosis patients. Same-batch preparations were strongly co-clustered by F measure.

This clonotype showed up many times. What it binds is not known. Germline and junction disagree at one end, which may indicate a read error. Unique molecular identifiers were present in the TCR beta cDNA libraries. Some 500,000 cDNA molecules were obtained per 1 to 10 million input T cells. TCRdb ran MiXCR on the PCR reads and lists one entry per CDR3 protein. This sample yields 550,000 to 700,000 distinct CDR3 sequences, of which roughly 45% are seen a single time; 1.5% to 2% belongs to the top ten. The clonotype comes from a girl aged 10 to 17 with multiple sclerosis. Sequencing input: blood.

CDR3 in amino acids: CASSPGDRGYEQYF. CDR3 nucleotide sequence: TGTGCCAGCAGCCCGGGGGACAGGGGTTACGAGCAGTACTTC. The chain couples TRBV5-1 to TRBJ2-7; TRBD1 agrees at 10 bases. Per germline, CDR1 SGHRS and CDR2 YFSETQ. This CDR3 contains 14 residues.